This T cell receptor beta chain emerged from a study of cytotoxic CD8 clonotypes in ibrutinib-treated CLL. Overall study context: Responses: about 25 partial, 2 complete; after median approximately six years, about 15 stayed remitted, 12 progressed. General study points: Sustained-remission and progressing patients diverged in sampling times. Clonality was higher at ibrutinib response and returned toward baseline at progression.

In regard to this clone: Its antigen remains unknown.

Germline loops: CDR1 SGHAT, CDR2 FQNNGV. The CDR3 runs 16 residues. Germline trimming cut 5 bases from V and 6 bases from J; bases unmatched to any gene: 9. Depth targeted 1 in 200,000 to 1 in 1 million T cells, averaging roughly 9.7x coverage per clonotype. Here immunoSEQ multiplex PCR was the method, and the copy in TCRdb shows in-frame clones only, minus some. This sample carries a few hundred thousand clones, 70% of them seen once, and the ten largest clones take 15%. Source: PBMCs, taken after 24 months of ibrutinib treatment. The clonotype originates from a human donor with chronic lymphocytic leukemia. V gene TRBV11-2 combines with J gene TRBJ2-7; TRBD2 matches at 14 bases. The CDR3 loop is CASSPGLAGVGIEQYF. DNA of the CDR3: TGTGCCAGCAGCCCGGGACTAGCGGGAGTCGGGATCGAGCAGTACTTC. The variable domain in full, with the rest retrieved from reference TRBV11-2 and TRBJ2-7, is EAGVAQSPRYKIIEKRQSVAFWCNPISGHATLYWYQQILGQGPKLLIQFQNNGVVDDSQLPKDRFSAERLKGVDSTLKIQPAKLEDSAVYLCASSPGLAGVGIEQYFGPGTRLTVT.